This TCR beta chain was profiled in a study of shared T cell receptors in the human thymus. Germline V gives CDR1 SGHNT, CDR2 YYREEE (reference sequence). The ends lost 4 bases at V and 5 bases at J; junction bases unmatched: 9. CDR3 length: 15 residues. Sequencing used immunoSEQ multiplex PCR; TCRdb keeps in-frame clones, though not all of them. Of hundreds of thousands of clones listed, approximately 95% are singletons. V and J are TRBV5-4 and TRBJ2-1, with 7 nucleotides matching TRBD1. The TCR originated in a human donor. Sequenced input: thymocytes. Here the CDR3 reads CASSAQGPPNNEQFF. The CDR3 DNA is TGTGCCAGCAGCGCACAGGGGCCTCCAAACAATGAGCAGTTCTTC.